The TCR beta chain described here comes from a study of cytomegalovirus exposure and HLA in healthy donors. This clone was seen a few times. Primers: 60 Vbeta forward and 13 Jbeta reverse. The protocol was immunoSEQ multiplex PCR, while the TCRdb copy is restricted to in-frame clones and leaves out a portion. The table has under 300,000 clones, about 90% seen once. CDR1 LNHDA and CDR2 SQIVND come from the germline V gene (reference sequence). The ends lost 5 bases at V and 4 bases at J; junction bases unmatched: 6. The CDR3 runs to 14 residues. The rearrangement uses TRBV19 and TRBJ1-1, with 8 bases that match TRBD1. The receptor was isolated from a girl aged 2-10 years in good health and CMV-seronegative. Sequenced sample: PBMCs. CDR3: CASSPWTGSTEAFF. CDR3 bases: TGTGCCAGTAGTCCCTGGACAGGGAGCACTGAAGCTTTCTTT. The whole variable domain, filled in from reference TRBV19 and TRBJ1-1, reads DGGITQSPKYLFRKEGQNVTLSCEQNLNHDAMYWYRQDPGQGLRLIYYSQIVNDFQKGDIAEGYSVSREKKESFPLTVTSAQKNPTAFYLCASSPWTGSTEAFFGQGTRLTVV.